The next 18 T cell receptor beta chains were all read from a single sample in a study of technical replicates of blood from several donors. Some clones are missing from TCRdb's copy, which holds only in-frame ones; the method was immunoSEQ multiplex PCR. The repertoire includes around 70,000 clones, about 97% of them detected once, and around 0.29% sits in the top ten. Sequencing was performed on T cells isolated from PBMCs. The origin of the receptors is a human donor in good health.

V usage is TRBV7-2 and J usage is TRBJ2-1, with 11 bases that match TRBD2. V gave up 4 bases and J gave up 8 bases; unmatched junction bases: 4. Germline loops: CDR1 SGHTA, CDR2 FQGNSA. The CDR3 is 14 amino acids. CDR3: CASSWTSGPDEQFF. CDR3 DNA sequence: TGTGCCAGCAGCTGGACTAGCGGGCCGGATGAGCAGTTCTTC.

The chain combines TRBV4-2 with TRBJ2-3; 7 positions agree with TRBD2. V was pared by 0 bases and J by 2 bases, with 11 bases of the junction left unmatched. In germline, CDR1 is LGHNA, CDR2 YNFKEQ. This CDR3 contains 18 residues. The CDR3 DNA reads TGTGCCAGCAGCCAAGAGACAGCCATAGCGGGCCCCACAGATACGCAGTATTTT. Translation: CASSQETAIAGPTDTQYF.

The gene calls are TRBV5-4 and TRBJ2-3, with 8 bases matching TRBD2. The CDR3 totals 15 residues. CDR1 and CDR2 from the germline V gene are SGHNT and YYREEE (reference sequence). V was clipped by 0 bases and J by 4 bases; unmatched bases: 4. CDR3 bases: TGTGCCAGCAGCTTGGATGGCGGGAGGTCAGATACGCAGTATTTT. Residues: CASSLDGGRSDTQYF. Full variable domain (remainder filled in from reference TRBV5-4 and TRBJ2-3): ETGVTQSPTHLIKTRGQQVTLRCSSQSGHNTVSWYQQALGQGPQFIFQYYREEENGRGNFPPRFSGLQFPNYSSELNVNALELDDSALYLCASSLDGGRSDTQYFGPGTRLTVL.

The table lists this clone with a count of one. The chain uses TRBV27 and TRBJ2-2; D uncertain. Trimming shortened V by 5 bases and J by 4 bases, and 5 bases separated the two germline ends. Germline V gene data show CDR1 as MNHEY and CDR2 as SMNVEV (reference sequence). The CDR3 is 12 amino acids. The DNA for the CDR3 is TGTGCCAGCAGTCTTTTCACCGGGGAGCTGTTTTTT. Amino acids: CASSLFTGELFF.

V is TRBV10-2 and J is TRBJ2-3; D might be TRBD1 (5 bases). CDR3 length: 14 amino acids. V gave up 3 bases and J gave up 5 bases, with 12 bases separating them. Germline values: CDR1 WSHSY, CDR2 SAAADI. The CDR3 nucleotides are TGCGCCAGCAGTGAATACAGGTTGGGAGATACGCAGTATTTT. Amino acids: CASSEYRLGDTQYF.

This clone was found once. This chain connects TRBV5-4 to TRBJ1-1; 7 bases match TRBD1. Germline loops: CDR1 SGHNT, CDR2 YYREEE (reference sequence). This CDR3 spans 17 amino acids. V trimming: 5 bases; J trimming: 0 bases; junction bases outside the gene matches: 13. The CDR3 DNA follows: TGTGCCAGCAGTCCGACCCTAACAGGGGCGGTGAACACTGAAGCTTTCTTT. It yields the protein CASSPTLTGAVNTEAFF.

V usage is TRBV5-1 and J usage is TRBJ2-3; 10 bases are a match to TRBD2. CDR1 is SGHRS and CDR2 is YFSETQ in the germline V gene. With V trimmed by 0 bases and J by 4 bases, 5 bases remained unmatched. The CDR3 is made up of 16 amino acids. The CDR3, as DNA: TGCGCCAGCAGCTTGGCTCCTAGCGGGAGCTCAGATACGCAGTATTTT. It specifies CASSLAPSGSSDTQYF.

The chain is built from TRBV27 and TRBJ2-7, with 8 bases lining up with TRBD1. In germline, CDR1 is MNHEY, CDR2 SMNVEV (reference sequence). V lost 6 bases, J lost 3 bases, and 10 bases stayed unmatched. This CDR3 spans 15 amino acids. The chain's CDR3 is CASRQDRDRFYEQYF. The DNA of the CDR3 is TGTGCCAGCAGGCAAGACCGGGACAGGTTCTACGAGCAGTACTTC.

V is TRBV7-3 and J is TRBJ2-6; TRBD2 matches at 12 bases. The J segment lost 1 base and the V segment lost 6 bases, leaving 1 base of the junction unmatched. The length of the CDR3 is 16 residues. CDR1 is SGHTA, CDR2 FQGTGA, per germline. The CDR3, as DNA: TGTGCCAGCAGACTAGCGGGAGGTTCTGGGGCCAACGTCCTGACTTTC. The encoded protein is CASRLAGGSGANVLTF.

V is TRBV5-6 and J is TRBJ2-1, with D tentatively TRBD1 (5 bases). Per the germline V gene, CDR1 is SGHDT and CDR2 is YYEEEE. This CDR3 is 12 amino acids long. V was shortened by 1 base and J by 8 bases, with 7 bases between the two germline ends. CDR3 in amino acids: CASSLIGDEQFF. CDR3 nucleotides: TGTGCCAGCAGCTTGATAGGGGATGAGCAGTTCTTC.

The chain is built from TRBV6-5 and TRBJ1-1; D might be TRBD1 (5 bases). The CDR3 length is 16 residues. CDR1 and CDR2 (germline): MNHEY, SVGAGI. The V end was cut by 0 bases, the J end by 5 bases, with 16 bases between. CDR3 nucleotides: TGTGCCAGCAGTTACTCGCAGGGTTCGGGTGGAACTGAAGCTTTCTTT. Amino acids: CASSYSQGSGGTEAFF.

V is TRBV29-1 and J is TRBJ1-2, with 9 bases that match TRBD1. CDR1 is SQVTM, CDR2 ANQGSEA, per germline. This CDR3 is built from 14 residues. J lost 0 bases, V lost 6 bases, and 5 bases had no gene match. DNA for the CDR3: TGCAGCGTACCGGGACAGGGCCCTAACTATGGCTACACCTTC. Amino acids: CSVPGQGPNYGYTF.

CDR3 residues: CASADSGANVLTF. The CDR3 DNA follows: TGTGCCAGCGCGGACTCTGGGGCCAACGTCCTGACTTTC. The V and J genes are TRBV6-1 and TRBJ2-6; D ambiguous. The V gene's germline CDR1 is MNHNS and CDR2 SASEGT. Trimming removed 8 bases at V and 0 bases at J, with 5 bases between. CDR3 size: 13 residues.

CDR3 loop: CAISEMGQGSTGNEQFF. CDR3 bases: TGTGCCATCAGTGAGATGGGACAGGGTTCAACGGGCAATGAGCAGTTCTTC. This chain connects TRBV10-3 to TRBJ2-1, with TRBD1 matching 9 bases. The V gene end was trimmed by 2 bases and the J gene end by 6 bases; junction bases not matched to a gene: 11. From germline, CDR1 is ENHRY and CDR2 SYGVKD. The CDR3 loop spans 17 amino acids.

The chain joins TRBV5-1 to TRBJ2-7; 8 bases match TRBD1. Germline V gene lookup returns CDR1 SGHRS and CDR2 YFSETQ. V shed 1 base and J 5 bases; nucleotides not matched to a gene: 5. The CDR3 extends over 14 amino acids. The CDR3 here is CASSLRQGTDEQYF. The DNA for the CDR3 is TGCGCCAGCAGCTTGAGACAGGGGACAGACGAGCAGTACTTC. Using reference TRBV5-1 and TRBJ2-7 for the parts outside the CDR3, the full variable domain is KAGVTQTPRYLIKTRGQQVTLSCSPISGHRSVSWYQQTPGQGLQFLFEYFSETQRNKGNFPGRFSGRQFSNSRSEMNVSTLELGDSALYLCASSLRQGTDEQYFGPGTRLTVT.

The chain couples TRBV27 to TRBJ2-7, with 7 bases identical to TRBD1. CDR1 and CDR2 (germline): MNHEY, SMNVEV (reference sequence). The ends lost 6 bases at V and 5 bases at J; junction bases unmatched: 4. The CDR3 consists of 12 residues. The CDR3 DNA is TGTGCCAGCAGCGACAGGGAAGACGAGCAGTACTTC. Amino acid sequence: CASSDREDEQYF.

CDR3 region: CASRFRSGRAADTQYF. Written as DNA, the CDR3 is TGTGCAAGTCGCTTTAGAAGCGGGAGGGCCGCAGATACGCAGTATTTT. The chain links TRBV12-2 to TRBJ2-3; the D segment call TRBD2 is taken from the table without a DNA check. TRBV12-2 is assigned pseudogene status. This CDR3 region has 16 residues.

V gene TRBV7-3 combines with J gene TRBJ2-1, with D hard to call. V lost 3 bases to trimming and J lost 3 bases, with 12 bases between them. Germline V gene sequence: CDR1 SGHTA, CDR2 FQGTGA. The CDR3 is made up of 15 amino acids. CDR3 in amino acids: CASSFSPTVYNEQFF. CDR3 coding DNA: TGTGCCAGCAGCTTTTCGCCCACAGTCTACAATGAGCAGTTCTTC. Based on the CDR3 plus reference TRBV7-3 and TRBJ2-1, the full variable domain is GAGVSQTPSNKVTEKGKYVELRCDPISGHTALYWYRQSLGQGPEFLIYFQGTGAADDSGLPNDRFFAVRPEGSVSTLKIQRTERGDSAVYLCASSFSPTVYNEQFFGPGTRLTVL.